The source of this T cell receptor (beta chain) is a study of blood T cell repertoires in COVID-19. Across the whole study: Material from acute and convalescent COVID-19 was sourced from the United States, Italy and Spain. Sources were T cells, B-cell-depleted T cells, or PBMCs; the material itself was cDNA or gDNA.

As handled by the study authors: It was from reference gene primer amplification that nucleated cell counts were estimated. Generated by immunoSEQ multiplex PCR, the TCRdb table keeps only in-frame clones and is missing some. That table furnishes V, J and clone size, whereas the DNA furnished D and trimming. The data show approximately 110,000 clones, roughly 81% seen once. This CDR3 spans 15 amino acids. Germline V gene lookup returns CDR1 SNHLY and CDR2 FYNNEI. V lost 0 bases, J lost 8 bases, and 16 bases lay in between. The TCR originated in a human donor in a cohort sampled during active COVID-19. Material: peripheral blood. The chain joins TRBV2 to TRBJ1-1, with D possibly matching TRBD1 (6 bases). This CDR3 reads CASSEARQASPEAFF. In DNA, the CDR3 is TGTGCCAGCAGTGAAGCGCGACAGGCCAGCCCCGAAGCTTTCTTT.